This T cell receptor beta chain was recovered during a study of T cell responses to AZD1222 COVID-19 vaccine. Study-level findings and limits: Increases in Spike-specific TCR breadth and depth were seen after two AZD1222 doses. Only a handful of AZD1222 recipients tested seropositive at baseline.

TCRdb's copy holds only in-frame clones and misses some; the assay was immunoSEQ multiplex PCR. The table has around 150,000 clones, roughly 90% seen once; the top ten hold less than 6.5%. About this clone: Its antigen is currently unknown.

Trimming took 1 base from V and 2 from J; bases not matched to a gene: 11. Looked up from germline, CDR1 is KGHSH and CDR2 is LQKENI. The CDR3 is 18 amino acids. This TCR came from an adult in good health. The rearrangement links TRBV18 to TRBJ1-2; 9 nucleotides match TRBD1. The sample was peripheral blood, taken on day 0 of AZD1222 vaccination. In DNA, the CDR3 is TGTGCCAGCTCACCACTGCACCCGGGACAGGGAATAAACTATGGCTACACCTTC. Its translation is CASSPLHPGQGINYGYTF. Looking up the rest from reference TRBV18 and TRBJ1-2 gives the full variable domain: NAGVMQNPRHLVRRRGQEARLRCSPMKGHSHVYWYRQLPEEGLKFMVYLQKENIIDESGMPKERFSAEFPKEGPSILRIQQVVRGDSAAYFCASSPLHPGQGINYGYTFGSGTRLTVV.